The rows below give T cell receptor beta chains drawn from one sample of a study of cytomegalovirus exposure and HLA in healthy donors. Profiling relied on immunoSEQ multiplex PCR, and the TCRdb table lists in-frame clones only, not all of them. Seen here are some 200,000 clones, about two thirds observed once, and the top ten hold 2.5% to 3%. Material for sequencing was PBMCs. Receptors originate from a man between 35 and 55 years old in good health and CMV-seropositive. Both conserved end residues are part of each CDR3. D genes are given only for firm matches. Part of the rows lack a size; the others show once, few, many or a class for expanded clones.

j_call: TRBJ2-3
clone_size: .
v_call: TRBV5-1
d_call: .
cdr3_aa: CASGPRDTQYF
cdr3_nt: TGCGCCAGCGGGCCACGGGATACGCAGTATTTT

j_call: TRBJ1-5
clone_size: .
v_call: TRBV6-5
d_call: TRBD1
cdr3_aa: CASTRDRGTNQPQHF
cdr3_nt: TGTGCCAGCACCCGGGACAGGGGTACAAATCAGCCCCAGCATTTT

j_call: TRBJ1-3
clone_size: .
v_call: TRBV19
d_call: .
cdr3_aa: CASSWRGYGNTIYF
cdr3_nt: TGTGCCAGTAGTTGGCGGGGTTATGGAAACACCATATATTTT

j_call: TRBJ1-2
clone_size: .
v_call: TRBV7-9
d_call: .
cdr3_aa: CASSPGRGYGYTF
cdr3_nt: TGTGCCAGCAGCCCCGGGAGGGGCTATGGCTACACCTTC

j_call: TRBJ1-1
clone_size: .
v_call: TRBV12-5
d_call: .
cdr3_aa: CASGFWVSEAMNTEAFF
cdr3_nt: TGTGCTAGTGGTTTTTGGGTGTCAGAGGCCATGAACACTGAAGCTTTCTTT

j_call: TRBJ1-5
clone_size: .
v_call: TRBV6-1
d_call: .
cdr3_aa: CASSEGAYSNQPQHF
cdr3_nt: TGTGCCAGCAGTGAAGGGGCCTATAGCAATCAGCCCCAGCATTTT

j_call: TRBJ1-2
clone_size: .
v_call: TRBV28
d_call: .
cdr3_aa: CASSRGFNGYTF
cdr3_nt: TGTGCCAGCAGCAGGGGTTTCAATGGCTACACCTTC

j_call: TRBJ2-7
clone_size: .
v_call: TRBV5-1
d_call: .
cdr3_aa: CASSLDAASSYEQYF
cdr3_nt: TGCGCCAGCAGCTTGGATGCGGCGAGCTCCTACGAGCAGTACTTC

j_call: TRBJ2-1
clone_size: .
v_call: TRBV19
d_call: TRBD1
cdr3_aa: CASSLGQPESEQFF
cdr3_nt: TGTGCCAGTAGCCTGGGACAGCCGGAGAGTGAGCAGTTCTTC

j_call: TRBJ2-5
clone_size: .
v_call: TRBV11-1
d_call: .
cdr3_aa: CASSLAGRETQYF
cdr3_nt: TGTGCCAGCAGCTTAGCGGGGAGGGAGACCCAGTACTTC

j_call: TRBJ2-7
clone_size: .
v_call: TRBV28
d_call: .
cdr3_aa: CASTRGAYEQYF
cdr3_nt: TGTGCCAGCACCCGCGGGGCCTACGAGCAGTACTTC

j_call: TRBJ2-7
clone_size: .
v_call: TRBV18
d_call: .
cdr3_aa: CASSYRAGAVYEQYF
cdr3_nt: TGTGCCAGCTCTTACAGGGCGGGGGCCGTCTACGAGCAGTACTTC

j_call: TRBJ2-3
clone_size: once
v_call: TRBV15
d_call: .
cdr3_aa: CATSPGGSFTDTQYF
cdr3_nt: TGTGCCACCAGCCCAGGGGGGTCCTTCACAGATACGCAGTATTTT

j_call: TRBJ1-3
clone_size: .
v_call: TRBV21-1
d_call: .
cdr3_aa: CASSQASPKCSGNTIYF
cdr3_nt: TGTGCCAGCAGCCAAGCATCCCCTAAGTGCTCTGGAAACACCATATATTTT